This record concerns one TCR beta chain sequence. This clonotype was seen more than once but under ten times. No antigen is known for it. The input lacks base qualities; no much larger clone sits a single base away. Interpreted using the paper, the treatment or condition label stands for: in vitro stimulation with specific CMV peptide epitopes to enrich CMV-specific T cells. The CDR3 runs 15 residues from the cysteine to the phenylalanine. The entry retains the CDR3 DNA only, 45 bases that are in frame from base 1. The trim is 2 bases for V and 0 bases for J, with a gap of 10 bases between the germline ends. Per the germline V gene, ENHRY is the CDR1 and SYGVKD is the CDR2. The sample originates from a study of T cell repertoires in cytomegalovirus infection (dated by TCRdb to 2018 to 2020). Regarding the research as a whole: Alongside well-studied HLA-B-restricted epitopes, the peptide stimulations were aimed at recently identified HLA-C-restricted CMV epitopes, whose presentation resists viral immunomodulation. Because public TCR beta signatures pointed to carriage of CMV infection together with the matching HLA type, the HLA type of each donor mattered for the analysis.

Sequencing was performed on an Illumina HiSeq 1500. TCRdb reworked the public reads: Q25 trimming with fastp, MiXCR clone assembly, productive beta chains retained. Each CDR3 protein appears once, grouped with its most common genes and DNA. For this sample there are some 310,000 distinct CDR3 sequences; more than 20% appear just once. The ten largest clones add up to roughly 14% of the sample. Broader findings and caveats from the paper: The ex vivo response was dominated by HLA-C-restricted CMV-specific TCR beta clonotypes, which also provided the single most frequent clonotype in two of eight donors. In both this cohort and an independent cohort of a few hundred donors, the cumulative frequency of public TCR beta family members distinguished carriers of CMV infection plus the relevant HLA type.

The chain was built from TRBV10-3 and TRBJ1-2; the D gene is unclear. The TCR was taken from a human donor in good health (CMV status not recorded). Some clones in this sample may be carry-over from other donors' samples. This specimen consisted of cultured PBMCs, obtained from culture after CMV antigen stimulation. The CDR3 reads CAISEVGNTNYGYTF. The DNA sequence is given as TGTGCCATCAGTGAGGTGGGGAATACTAACTATGGCTACACCTTC.